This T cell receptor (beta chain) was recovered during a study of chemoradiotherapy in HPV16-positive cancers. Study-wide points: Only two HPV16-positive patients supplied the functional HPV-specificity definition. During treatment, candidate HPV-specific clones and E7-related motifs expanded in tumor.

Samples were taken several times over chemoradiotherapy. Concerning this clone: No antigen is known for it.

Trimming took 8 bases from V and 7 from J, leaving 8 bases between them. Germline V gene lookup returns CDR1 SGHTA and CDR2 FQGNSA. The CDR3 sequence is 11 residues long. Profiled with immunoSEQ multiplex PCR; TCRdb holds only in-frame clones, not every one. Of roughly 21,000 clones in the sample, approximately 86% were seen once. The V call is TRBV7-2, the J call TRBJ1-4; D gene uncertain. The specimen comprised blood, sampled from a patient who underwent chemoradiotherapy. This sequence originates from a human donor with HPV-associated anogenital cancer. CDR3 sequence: CASSVGEKLFF. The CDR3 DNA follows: TGTGCCAGCTCTGTGGGTGAAAAACTGTTTTTT.